The text below deals with one T cell receptor beta chain. Per the original methods: Nucleated cell counts were estimated from reference gene primer amplification. TCRdb keeps only in-frame clones here, not all; method: immunoSEQ multiplex PCR. The V and J calls and clone size are taken from that table; D and trimming were inferred from the DNA. The sample shows around 56,000 clones, under 85% of them seen only once. These data belong to a study of blood T cell repertoires in COVID-19. Study details: Italy, Spain and the United States were the sources of the convalescent and acute COVID-19 samples. T cells, B-cell-depleted T cells, or PBMCs provided the cDNA or gDNA that served as material.

Sample: peripheral blood. The origin of this receptor is a man aged 55 to 69 with acute or convalescent COVID-19.

DNA of the CDR3: TGTGCCAGCAGCCCGATGACAGGGGACCAAGAGACCCAGTACTTC. Translated: CASSPMTGDQETQYF. V gene TRBV5-6 combines with J gene TRBJ2-5; the match to TRBD1 covers 8 bases. This CDR3 is built from 15 residues. Trimming at V came to 4 bases and at J to 0 bases, leaving 5 bases not matched to a gene. CDR1 is SGHDT and CDR2 is YYEEEE in the germline V gene.